Sequencing of this T cell receptor (beta chain) was carried out in a study of human thymus T cells. Broader study findings: Across thymic and blood repertoires, the usage of V and J genes appeared to be biased. Unrelated individuals had highly overlapping thymic repertoires, as reported in related research.

The V and J ends lost 1 base and 2 bases respectively, with 7 bases between them. This CDR3 region has 13 residues. Germline assignment: CDR1 SGHKS and CDR2 YYEKEE (reference sequence). As regards this clone: Its antigen is not identified.

Resections that were taken during corrective heart surgery supplied the thymus tissue. Produced via immunoSEQ multiplex PCR; TCRdb's table is partial and in-frame only. The sample has some 120,000 clones; 90% to 95% are singletons. The rearrangement joins TRBV5-5 to TRBJ2-7; D is undetermined. This TCR was recovered from a boy under three years old with a congenital heart defect but otherwise immunologically healthy. Sequencing used thymus tissue. Written as DNA, the CDR3 is TGTGCCAGCAGCTTGCGGGCCACCTACGAGCAGTACTTC. Translation: CASSLRATYEQYF.